Shown below are 29 T cell receptor beta chains from a single sample sequenced in a study of cytomegalovirus exposure and HLA in healthy donors. PCR was performed using 60 Vbeta and 13 Jbeta primers. Profiled with immunoSEQ multiplex PCR; TCRdb holds only in-frame clones, not every one. Here the sample spans roughly 83,000 clones, about four fifths being singletons. The sample comprised PBMCs. These receptor sequences come from a man aged 55 to 70 in good health and CMV-seronegative.

The CDR3 loop reads CASSSGQGDVTGELFF. The DNA for the CDR3 is TGTGCCAGCTCATCTGGACAGGGGGATGTAACCGGGGAGCTGTTTTTT. The chain links TRBV18 to TRBJ2-2, with TRBD1 matching over 10 bases. The ends lost 5 bases at V and 5 bases at J; junction bases unmatched: 8. Germline V gives CDR1 KGHSH, CDR2 LQKENI. CDR3 length equals 16 residues.

This clone was seen a single time. J is TRBJ2-7 and V is TRBV13, with D possibly matching TRBD2 (7 bases). Germline V gene lookup returns CDR1 PRHDT and CDR2 FYEKMQ (reference sequence). With 0 bases removed from V and 2 bases from J, the gap between germline ends came to 11 bases. CDR3 length: 15 residues. This chain's CDR3 is CASSLGGGQTYEQYF. CDR3 sequence (DNA): TGTGCCAGCAGCTTAGGCGGGGGGCAAACCTACGAGCAGTACTTC.

This chain uses TRBV30 with TRBJ1-3, with D uncertain. The germline CDR1 and CDR2 sequences are GTSNPN and SVGIG (reference sequence). Trimming took off 5 bases at V and 4 bases at J, with 18 bases between the two ends. The CDR3 length is 15 residues. The CDR3 reads CAWEPGRGSGNTIYF. For the CDR3, the DNA is TGTGCCTGGGAACCTGGACGAGGGTCCGGAAACACCATATATTTT.

This clone was recorded a few times. The rearrangement uses TRBV7-9 and TRBJ2-7, with D uncertain. Germline V CDR1 and CDR2: SEHNR, FQNEAQ (reference sequence). Between the trimmed V and J ends, which lost 1 base and 0 bases, there was a span of 10 bases. The CDR3 consists of 15 residues. The CDR3 region has the DNA TGTGCCAGCAGCTTAGGGCGGAACCTCTCCTACGAGCAGTACTTC. As protein: CASSLGRNLSYEQYF.

The gene calls are TRBV11-2 and TRBJ1-2, with D possibly matching TRBD1 (6 bases). The V end lost 5 bases, the J end lost 5 bases, and 9 bases lay between the germline ends. Germline V gene sequence: CDR1 SGHAT, CDR2 FQNNGV. CDR3 length equals 12 residues. The DNA of the CDR3 is TGTGCCAGCAGCCCGGACAGTTATGGCTACACCTTC. Its protein is CASSPDSYGYTF.

The chain recombines TRBV2 with TRBJ2-3, with 9 bases aligning to TRBD1. Germline CDR1 and CDR2: SNHLY and FYNNEI. Germline trimming cut 5 bases from V and 1 base from J; bases unmatched to any gene: 7. The CDR3 length is 16 residues. The CDR3, as DNA: TGTGCCAGCAGTCCCATACAGGGGGCTGGCACAGATACGCAGTATTTT. It specifies CASSPIQGAGTDTQYF.

About this clone itself: The same CDR3 can be traced to other DNA sequences in this sample. This chain links TRBV2 with TRBJ2-5; a possible D gene is TRBD2 (5 bases). The CDR3 sequence is 14 residues long. Germline loops: CDR1 SNHLY, CDR2 FYNNEI. V was shortened by 6 bases and J by 1 base, with 12 bases between the two germline ends. In nucleotides, the CDR3 is TGTGCCAGCAGGGCGGGCGCCTTCCAAGAGACCCAGTACTTC. Its protein product is CASRAGAFQETQYF.

The chain joins TRBV5-6 to TRBJ2-5; 10 bases align to TRBD2. Germline V gives CDR1 SGHDT, CDR2 YYEEEE. The CDR3 is 16 amino acids. With V trimmed by 1 base and J by 5 bases, 8 bases remained unmatched. The CDR3: CASSLPPAGGRETQYF. The CDR3 region has the DNA TGTGCCAGCAGCTTGCCCCCAGCGGGGGGGCGGGAGACCCAGTACTTC.

The rearrangement uses TRBV5-1 and TRBJ1-1; D is uncertain. The CDR3 runs 14 residues. V dropped 0 bases and J dropped 0 bases, with 6 bases sitting between them. Germline V lookup: CDR1 SGHRS, CDR2 YFSETQ. The CDR3 DNA reads TGCGCCAGCAGCTTGGCCAGGCTGAACACTGAAGCTTTCTTT. Translation: CASSLARLNTEAFF.

The chain carries TRBV10-3 and TRBJ2-7; the D gene is possibly TRBD1 (5 bases). The length of the CDR3 is 12 residues. V lost 10 bases and J 3 bases, leaving 13 bases between the germline ends. In germline, CDR1 is ENHRY, CDR2 SYGVKD. This CDR3 reads CATGSDSYEQYF. CDR3 DNA sequence: TGTGCCACCGGGTCAGACAGCTACGAGCAGTACTTC.

This chain links TRBV5-1 with TRBJ2-3; 7 bases map to TRBD2. This CDR3 contains 14 residues. CDR1 SGHRS and CDR2 YFSETQ come from the germline V gene. Trimming removed 5 bases from V and 1 base from J; junction bases left unmatched: 4. This chain's CDR3 is CASRMAGGTDTQYF. The CDR3 DNA follows: TGCGCCAGCAGGATGGCGGGGGGCACAGATACGCAGTATTTT.

The chain carries TRBV5-1 and TRBJ1-1; D is perhaps TRBD1 (6 bases). This CDR3 has 14 residues. V shed 5 bases and J shed 4 bases, with 15 bases lying between them. The germline V gene has CDR1 SGHRS and CDR2 YFSETQ. The CDR3 region is CASRSAGDITEAFF. DNA of the CDR3: TGCGCCAGCAGGTCCGCCGGGGACATCACTGAAGCTTTCTTT.

This chain uses TRBV4-2 with TRBJ2-5; 9 bases fit TRBD2. V lost 4 bases and J lost 1; bases outside the gene matches: 7. CDR3 length equals 16 residues. Germline assignment: CDR1 LGHNA and CDR2 YNFKEQ. This chain's CDR3 is CASSPYPRGGQETQYF. CDR3 bases: TGTGCCAGCAGCCCCTACCCGCGGGGGGGCCAAGAGACCCAGTACTTC.

In the case of this clone: Sequence at one end of the junction differs from germline and may be a read error. This chain connects TRBV7-9 to TRBJ2-1; 7 nucleotides match TRBD2. Germline CDR1 is SEHNR and CDR2 is FQNEAQ (reference sequence). The CDR3 totals 19 residues. The CDR3 DNA sequence: TGTTCCAGCAGCCCCCGTGGAGGGGACTACCTCAATTATAACAATGAGCAGTTCTTC. It yields the protein CSSSPRGGDYLNYNNEQFF.

The J gene is TRBJ2-7, the V gene TRBV6-1, with a tentative D call TRBD2 (6 bases). The CDR3 is 16 residues long. Germline CDR1 and CDR2: MNHNS and SASEGT. V lost 4 bases to trimming and J lost 4 bases, with 20 bases between them. The CDR3 nucleotides are TGTGCCAGCAGTGGGGAGGCTTCAGCGGTCCTTTACGAGCAGTACTTC. It specifies CASSGEASAVLYEQYF.

The chain joins TRBV7-3 to TRBJ2-3; D is ambiguous. V was pared by 8 bases and J by 1 base, with 13 bases between. The CDR3 contains 14 residues. CDR1 is SGHTA, CDR2 FQGTGA, per germline. DNA of the CDR3: TGTGCCAGCTCTTGGGCCCGTGGCACAGATACGCAGTATTTT. It codes for CASSWARGTDTQYF.

This clone showed up just once. This chain joins TRBV2 and TRBJ2-5; 8 positions match TRBD1. The ends lost 8 bases at V and 5 bases at J; junction bases unmatched: 7. CDR3 length: 13 amino acids. The germline V gene has CDR1 SNHLY and CDR2 FYNNEI. The CDR3 protein is CASVTGGRETQYF. The CDR3 region has the DNA TGTGCCAGCGTTACAGGGGGGAGGGAGACCCAGTACTTC. Variable domain in full (rest from reference TRBV2 and TRBJ2-5): EPEVTQTPSHQVTQMGQEVILRCVPISNHLYFYWYRQILGQKVEFLVSFYNNEISEKSEIFDDQFSVERPDGSNFTLKIRSTKLEDSAMYFCASVTGGRETQYFGPGTRLLVL.

This clone was recorded once. The chain employs TRBV7-9 and TRBJ2-2, with 7 bases aligning to TRBD1. V shed 2 bases and J 1 base; nucleotides not matched to a gene: 7. CDR3 length: 17 amino acids. CDR1 and CDR2 (germline): SEHNR, FQNEAQ (reference sequence). This chain's CDR3 is CASSLPRQGVNTGELFF. The CDR3 region has the DNA TGTGCCAGCAGCTTACCGCGACAGGGCGTGAACACCGGGGAGCTGTTTTTT.

This clone was picked up a small number of times. This chain joins TRBV4-1 and TRBJ2-5; D is possibly TRBD2 (5 bases). The germline CDR1 and CDR2 sequences are MGHRA and YSYEKL. The CDR3 runs 15 residues. V was clipped by 2 bases and J by 11 bases, with 21 bases between them. The CDR3 reads CASSQTDLRFGEQYF. The CDR3 DNA sequence: TGCGCCAGCAGCCAAACCGACCTACGGTTCGGGGAGCAGTACTTC.

This clone appeared once. The chain couples TRBV27 to TRBJ2-7; TRBD1 agrees at 8 bases. The CDR3 covers 17 residues. Germline loops: CDR1 MNHEY, CDR2 SMNVEV (reference sequence). V lost 3 bases and J lost 0; bases outside the gene matches: 10. DNA of the CDR3: TGTGCCAGCAGTTTGGGGGCAGGGGGCTTTAGCTCCTACGAGCAGTACTTC. It specifies CASSLGAGGFSSYEQYF.

V usage is TRBV6-1 and J usage is TRBJ2-5; 11 bases are shared with TRBD2. The DNA end is a closer match to TRBJ2-7, so the J assignment may be wrong. This CDR3 spans 16 amino acids. The germline CDR1 and CDR2 sequences are MNHNS and SASEGT. In nucleotides, the CDR3 is TGTGCCAGCAGTGGGGGACTAGCGGTTCCATCCTACGAGCAGTACTTC. This sequence encodes CASSGGLAVPSYEQYF.

The V call is TRBV5-1, the J call TRBJ1-4, with a tentative D call TRBD1 (6 bases). Germline V gene sequence: CDR1 SGHRS, CDR2 YFSETQ. The CDR3 is made up of 14 amino acids. Trimming stripped 0 bases from V and 6 bases from J, with 9 bases between. The CDR3 sequence: CASSLAAGDEKLFF. The DNA for the CDR3 is TGCGCCAGCAGCTTGGCCGCAGGGGATGAAAAACTGTTTTTT.

This clone has just one count. The chain is built from TRBV6-5 and TRBJ2-7; 9 bases align to TRBD2. The V gene end was trimmed by 6 bases and the J gene end by 4 bases; junction bases not matched to a gene: 7. The CDR3 has 14 residues. CDR1 and CDR2 (germline): MNHEY, SVGAGI. CDR3 bases: TGTGCCAGCAGGACCAGCGGGGGGTATTACGAGCAGTACTTC. Protein sequence: CASRTSGGYYEQYF.

CDR3 sequence (DNA): TGTGCCAGTAGTTCCGTGGCGGGGGGAGAGACCCAGTACTTC. Its protein is CASSSVAGGETQYF. The chain links TRBV19 to TRBJ2-5; 8 bases line up with TRBD2. From germline, CDR1 is LNHDA and CDR2 SQIVND (reference sequence). J gave up 4 bases and V 5 bases, and 6 bases lay outside the gene matches. This CDR3 is built from 14 residues.

This clone was observed a single time. The CDR3 region has the DNA TGTGCCATCAATACGGGACAGGGAGTTGGTTCACCCCTCCACTTT. Translated: CAINTGQGVGSPLHF. The chain uses TRBV10-3 and TRBJ1-6; 9 bases map to TRBD1. V shed 7 bases and J 9 bases; nucleotides not matched to a gene: 10. The CDR3 sequence is 15 residues long. CDR1 is ENHRY and CDR2 is SYGVKD in the germline V gene.

This clone was observed a few times. V gene TRBV6-1 combines with J gene TRBJ2-3; 7 nucleotides match TRBD2. The CDR3 spans 13 residues. The germline CDR1 and CDR2 sequences are MNHNS and SASEGT. J was trimmed by 5 bases and V by 4 bases; bases with no gene match: 3. CDR3 DNA sequence: TGTGCCAGCAGTGGGGAGCGGGGAGATACGCAGTATTTT. Amino acids: CASSGERGDTQYF.

The chain joins TRBV14 to TRBJ1-2; D not certain. The germline V gene has CDR1 SGHDN and CDR2 FVKESK. The V end lost 0 bases, the J end lost 4 bases, and 6 bases lay between the germline ends. CDR3 length: 13 residues. The CDR3 reads CASSQDGPYGYTF. DNA for the CDR3: TGTGCCAGCAGCCAAGATGGGCCCTATGGCTACACCTTC.

The chain combines TRBV6-5 with TRBJ2-4; 7 bases map to TRBD1. Germline V gives CDR1 MNHEY, CDR2 SVGAGI. V lost 4 bases and J lost 11; bases outside the gene matches: 2. The length of the CDR3 is 11 residues. The CDR3 sequence: CASSFGQVQYF. The CDR3 DNA follows: TGTGCCAGCAGTTTCGGACAGGTTCAGTACTTC.

This rearrangement joins TRBV6-5 to TRBJ1-1; 7 positions match TRBD1. Germline V gives CDR1 MNHEY, CDR2 SVGAGI. The CDR3 loop spans 13 amino acids. V was pared by 5 bases and J by 8 bases, with 8 bases of the junction left unmatched. For the CDR3, the DNA is TGTGCCAGCAGTCCGGAGTCGGACAGGGAAGCTTTCTTT. This translates into CASSPESDREAFF.